Below, 26 T cell receptor beta chains from the same sample are listed, as sequenced in a study of T cells after posttransplantation cyclophosphamide. Data came from immunoSEQ multiplex PCR; TCRdb stores just in-frame clones and leaves some out. Of 51,000 or so clones in the sample, roughly 92% are singletons; the top ten hold approximately 2.9%. The source material was PBMCs. The receptors were sampled from a woman in her 30s in good health and a related stem cell transplant donor.

The chain carries TRBV30 and TRBJ1-6; TRBD1 matches 9 bases. This CDR3 has 16 residues. J gave up 5 bases and V 3 bases, and 8 bases lay outside the gene matches. Germline loops: CDR1 GTSNPN, CDR2 SVGIG (reference sequence). CDR3 protein: CAWRNRGRINNSPLHF. The CDR3 DNA sequence: TGTGCCTGGAGAAACAGGGGGCGAATTAATAATTCACCCCTCCACTTT.

CDR3 DNA: TGTGCCAGCACGCATCTGGGGGGGTCGGGAGAGACCCAGTACTTC. Translating it yields CASTHLGGSGETQYF. The chain has TRBV6-5 and TRBJ2-5, with 7 bases matching TRBD2. The V segment lost 7 bases and the J segment 4 bases; nucleotides outside the gene matches: 12. The CDR3 totals 15 residues. Germline loops: CDR1 MNHEY, CDR2 SVGAGI.

This chain links TRBV7-2 with TRBJ1-3; D is ambiguous. Trimming pared 5 bases from V and 5 bases from J, leaving 13 bases between. The CDR3 covers 14 residues. Germline-derived CDR1 and CDR2 are SGHTA and FQGNSA. The CDR3 coding sequence is TGTGCCAGCAGCCTTGGGCGGGGAAGAAACACCATATATTTT. This sequence encodes CASSLGRGRNTIYF.

The table lists this clone with a count of one. V gene TRBV15 combines with J gene TRBJ1-1, with 7 bases aligning to TRBD1. Germline CDR1 LNHNV, CDR2 YYDKDF (reference sequence). Trimming cost V 7 bases and J 5 bases; bases outside gene matches: 13. This CDR3 contains 15 residues. CDR3 coding DNA: TGTGCCACCATCCAAAATCCCGGGACAGTGACTGAAGCTTTCTTT. It yields the protein CATIQNPGTVTEAFF.

V usage is TRBV5-1 and J usage is TRBJ1-1; 7 bases line up with TRBD1. The length of the CDR3 is 15 residues. Germline CDR1 is SGHRS and CDR2 is YFSETQ. The J segment lost 1 base and the V segment lost 0 bases, leaving 3 bases of the junction unmatched. The CDR3 DNA is TGCGCCAGCAGCTTGGACAGGGGCCAGAACACTGAAGCTTTCTTT. Translation: CASSLDRGQNTEAFF.

The V and J genes are TRBV2 and TRBJ2-1; D perhaps matches TRBD1 (5 bases). The CDR3 is made up of 11 amino acids. Germline assignment: CDR1 SNHLY and CDR2 FYNNEI. The V end was cut by 6 bases, the J end by 10 bases, with 10 bases between. CDR3 region: CASRAGLEQFF. The CDR3 DNA reads as TGTGCCAGCAGGGCAGGGTTAGAGCAGTTCTTC.

The chain combines TRBV6-5 with TRBJ1-5, with a tentative D call TRBD1 (5 bases). This CDR3 region has 15 residues. V lost 2 bases and J 1 base, leaving 9 bases between the germline ends. CDR1 is MNHEY and CDR2 is SVGAGI in the germline V gene. As DNA, the CDR3 is TGTGCCAGCAGTTACGCAGGGTTAAGCAATCAGCCCCAGCATTTT. Translating it yields CASSYAGLSNQPQHF.

In this sample, this clone turned up once. The chain recombines TRBV30 with TRBJ1-5; D might be TRBD1 (6 bases). Germline CDR1 reads GTSNPN; CDR2 reads SVGIG (reference sequence). V lost 3 bases, J lost 1 base, and 13 bases lay in between. The CDR3 contains 15 residues. Here the CDR3 DNA reads TGTGCCTGGAGGCCCGGGACATCGAGCAATCAGCCCCAGCATTTT. This gives the protein CAWRPGTSSNQPQHF.

V and J are TRBV27 and TRBJ1-4; D is perhaps TRBD1 (5 bases). V was cut by 6 bases and J by 7 bases, with 15 bases left in between. CDR1 MNHEY and CDR2 SMNVEV come from the germline V gene (reference sequence). The CDR3 is made up of 14 amino acids. The CDR3, as DNA: TGTGCCAGCAGCTATGGGGCAGGTGGTGAAAAACTGTTTTTT. It specifies CASSYGAGGEKLFF.

The chain is built from TRBV6-5 and TRBJ1-2, with D perhaps matching TRBD1 (6 bases). Germline-derived CDR1 and CDR2 are MNHEY and SVGAGI. The CDR3 extends over 15 amino acids. Trimming cost V 4 bases and J 8 bases, with 20 bases left between them. CDR3 sequence reads: CASSLGGGQLGGYTF. The CDR3 nucleotides read TGTGCCAGCAGTTTGGGCGGGGGGCAATTGGGCGGCTACACCTTC.

The chain links TRBV28 to TRBJ1-5; 9 nucleotides match TRBD1. Germline CDR1 reads MDHEN; CDR2 reads SYDVKM. The V gene end was trimmed by 6 bases and the J gene end by 6 bases; junction bases not matched to a gene: 9. The CDR3 loop spans 15 amino acids. The CDR3 here is CASSPEGQGSQPQHF. CDR3 in DNA: TGTGCCAGCAGCCCGGAGGGACAGGGAAGTCAGCCCCAGCATTTT.

The J gene is TRBJ2-7, the V gene TRBV4-1, with D unclear. V lost 0 bases to trimming and J lost 3 bases, with 9 bases between them. Germline V CDR1 and CDR2: MGHRA, YSYEKL. The CDR3 runs 14 residues. CDR3 sequence: CASSQESSFYEQYF. The DNA of the CDR3 is TGCGCCAGCAGCCAAGAATCCTCCTTCTACGAGCAGTACTTC.

The V and J genes are TRBV6-5 and TRBJ1-1; 9 bases agree with TRBD1. The CDR3 contains 15 residues. With 5 bases clipped from V and 0 bases from J, the junction kept 4 bases outside the gene matches. The V gene's germline CDR1 is MNHEY and CDR2 SVGAGI. CDR3 amino acids: CASSRRTGVNTEAFF. As DNA, the CDR3 is TGTGCCAGCAGTAGGAGGACAGGGGTGAACACTGAAGCTTTCTTT.

The V call is TRBV6-1, the J call TRBJ2-3; the match to TRBD1 covers 7 bases. The CDR3 runs 13 residues. Germline V gene lookup returns CDR1 MNHNS and CDR2 SASEGT. V shed 8 bases and J 6 bases; nucleotides not matched to a gene: 8. The CDR3 nucleotides read TGTGCCAGCCGAGAGGGGGCTTCTGATACGCAGTATTTT. Protein product: CASREGASDTQYF.

Written as DNA, the CDR3 is TGTGCCAGCAGTCTTGACCGGGTCTACGAGACCCAGTACTTC. Translating it yields CASSLDRVYETQYF. This chain joins TRBV6-1 and TRBJ2-5; D gene ambiguous. CDR1 and CDR2 from the germline V gene are MNHNS and SASEGT. This CDR3 has 14 residues. V was pared by 5 bases and J by 5 bases, with 15 bases between.

CDR3 region: CASSLVGATDTQYF. The CDR3 bases are TGTGCCAGCAGCTTAGTAGGGGCCACAGATACGCAGTATTTT. This chain uses TRBV11-2 with TRBJ2-3; the D gene is possibly TRBD1 (5 bases). The CDR3 contains 14 residues. V was shortened by 1 base and J by 2 bases, with 7 bases between the two germline ends. CDR1 is SGHAT and CDR2 is FQNNGV in the germline V gene.

This rearrangement joins TRBV30 to TRBJ1-4, with D possibly TRBD1 on 6 matching bases. Germline loops: CDR1 GTSNPN, CDR2 SVGIG (reference sequence). The V and J ends lost 8 bases and 6 bases respectively, with 19 bases between them. This CDR3 comprises 14 residues. The CDR3 bases are TGTGCCCCGGGCAGGGGCAGGGGTGATGAAAAACTGTTTTTT. It translates to CAPGRGRGDEKLFF.

The chain has TRBV20-1 and TRBJ1-2; TRBD1 might be the D (5 bases). With 8 bases removed from V and 8 bases from J, the gap between germline ends came to 15 bases. Per the germline V gene, CDR1 is DFQATT and CDR2 is SNEGSKA (reference sequence). The CDR3 spans 11 residues. CDR3 amino acids: CSIYVGRGYTF. CDR3 nucleotides: TGCAGTATCTATGTGGGGCGAGGCTACACCTTC.

The rearrangement links TRBV6-6 to TRBJ2-2, with 10 bases fitting TRBD1. V trimming: 5 bases; J trimming: 4 bases; junction bases outside the gene matches: 4. The CDR3 spans 15 residues. The germline gives CDR1 MNHNY, CDR2 SVGAGI (reference sequence). CDR3 in amino acids: CASSPRTGGTGELFF. The CDR3 coding sequence is TGTGCCAGCAGTCCTAGGACAGGGGGCACCGGGGAGCTGTTTTTT.

The count of this clone is one. The V gene is TRBV6-1, the J gene TRBJ1-1, with D perhaps TRBD1 (6 bases). Trimming took off 3 bases at V and 11 bases at J, with 10 bases between the two ends. The CDR3 has 11 amino acids. Germline loops: CDR1 MNHNS, CDR2 SASEGT. For the CDR3, the DNA is TGTGCCAGCAGTGAGAGGGGGGGGGCTTTCTTT. It yields the protein CASSERGGAFF.

The chain combines TRBV6-6 with TRBJ1-5; D possibly corresponds to TRBD1 (5 bases). The germline CDR1 and CDR2 sequences are MNHNY and SVGAGI (reference sequence). The CDR3 is 16 residues long. V lost 0 bases to trimming and J lost 1 base, with 10 bases between them. CDR3 nucleotides: TGTGCCAGCAGTTACTCAGACAGTGCAAGCAATCAGCCCCAGCATTTT. It yields the protein CASSYSDSASNQPQHF.

The J gene is TRBJ1-1, the V gene TRBV7-9; 8 positions match TRBD1. The CDR3 is 16 residues long. The germline V gene has CDR1 SEHNR and CDR2 FQNEAQ (reference sequence). Trimming took 1 base from V and 0 from J; bases not matched to a gene: 4. This chain's CDR3 is CASSLGAGGLNTEAFF. The CDR3 DNA is TGTGCCAGCAGCTTAGGGGCAGGGGGCTTGAACACTGAAGCTTTCTTT.

J is TRBJ2-7 and V is TRBV28; 11 bases agree with TRBD2. The CDR3 sequence is 13 residues long. Germline CDR1 is MDHEN and CDR2 is SYDVKM. With V trimmed by 6 bases and J by 5 bases, 3 bases remained unmatched. The CDR3 sequence: CASSLSGGDEQYF. As DNA, the CDR3 is TGTGCCAGCAGCCTTAGCGGGGGGGACGAGCAGTACTTC.

The chain employs TRBV7-6 and TRBJ2-1; D is ambiguous. V dropped 1 base and J dropped 6 bases, with 10 bases sitting between them. Germline V gene lookup returns CDR1 SGHVS and CDR2 FNYEAQ. The CDR3 runs to 14 residues. The CDR3 here is CASSLGVQVNEQFF. The CDR3 coding sequence is TGTGCCAGCAGCTTAGGGGTTCAGGTCAATGAGCAGTTCTTC.

The rearrangement joins TRBV23-1 to TRBJ1-4, with a weak D call TRBD1 (5 bases). TRBV23-1 qualifies as an ORF whose function is uncertain. The V end lost 0 bases, the J end lost 2 bases, and 7 bases lay between the germline ends. This CDR3 has 15 amino acids. CDR3 residues: CASSQSTVTNEKLFF. The CDR3 DNA is TGCGCCAGCAGTCAATCGACAGTTACTAATGAAAAACTGTTTTTT.

The chain is built from TRBV7-2 and TRBJ2-5, with 13 bases fitting TRBD2. Germline CDR1 reads SGHTA; CDR2 reads FQGNSA. V gave up 5 bases and J gave up 1 base; unmatched junction bases: 4. CDR3 length: 16 amino acids. The chain's CDR3 is CASSTSGGAVQETQYF. The DNA of the CDR3 is TGTGCCAGCAGCACTAGCGGGGGGGCCGTCCAAGAGACCCAGTACTTC. The full variable domain, with the rest looked up from reference TRBV7-2 and TRBJ2-5, is GAGVSQSPSNKVTEKGKDVELRCDPISGHTALYWYRQSLGQGLEFLIYFQGNSAPDKSGLPSDRFSAERTGGSVSTLTIQRTQQEDSAVYLCASSTSGGAVQETQYFGPGTRLLVL.